Shown below are 14 T cell receptor beta chains from a single sample sequenced in a study of T cells after yellow fever vaccination. TCRdb processed the 5' RACE reads anew with MiXCR; each CDR3 protein has one entry. The table includes 400,000 to 450,000 distinct CDR3 sequences, roughly 20% detected once. Here the sequenced sample was PBMCs, taken before the yellow fever booster vaccination. The receptors were sampled from a man aged 18 to 30 who received the YFV17D yellow fever vaccine.

This clonotype was observed a handful of times. This chain joins TRBV7-3 and TRBJ2-2; possibly TRBD1 for D (6 bases). Between the trimmed V and J ends, which lost 5 bases and 2 bases, there was a span of 9 bases. Germline CDR1 is SGHTA and CDR2 is FQGTGA. The CDR3 loop spans 14 amino acids. The CDR3 here is CASSEQGNTGELFF. The CDR3, as DNA: TGTGCCAGCAGCGAACAGGGTAACACCGGGGAGCTGTTTTTT.

The sample holds a few counts of this clonotype. The chain employs TRBV10-1 and TRBJ2-3; 9 nucleotides agree with TRBD1. Per the germline V gene, CDR1 is WNHNN and CDR2 is SYGVQD (reference sequence). The CDR3 is 17 amino acids. J was trimmed by 0 bases and V by 3 bases; bases with no gene match: 7. CDR3 DNA: TGCGCCAGCAGTGATGTGGGACAGGGCACTAGCACAGATACGCAGTATTTT. It yields the protein CASSDVGQGTSTDTQYF.

This clonotype showed up just a few times. V and J are TRBV12-2 and TRBJ1-5. TRBV12-2 is flagged as a pseudogene. There are 11 residues in the CDR3. CDR3 in DNA: TGTGCAAGTCGCTCGCATCAGCCCCAGCATTTT. Translated: CASRSHQPQHF.

This clonotype was seen many times. CDR3 bases: TGTGCCAGCAGCTTGACTAGCTCTGGCGGGAAGTTCTTC. It yields the protein CASSLTSSGGKFF. The chain couples TRBV5-6 to TRBJ2-1, with TRBD2 as a possible D gene (6 bases). Germline CDR1 and CDR2: SGHDT and YYEEEE. This CDR3 has 13 amino acids. V was cut by 1 base and J by 14 bases, with 16 bases left in between.

The CDR3 here is CASSPIAGGRSTQYF. The CDR3, as DNA: TGCGCCAGCAGTCCGATAGCGGGGGGTCGGTCGACCCAGTACTTC. The chain is built from TRBV10-1 and TRBJ2-5; 10 positions match TRBD2. The CDR3 totals 15 residues. V trimming: 5 bases; J trimming: 7 bases; junction bases outside the gene matches: 10. CDR1 is WNHNN and CDR2 is SYGVQD in the germline V gene (reference sequence).

The chain joins TRBV7-9 to TRBJ2-7; 9 positions match TRBD1. CDR1 is SEHNR, CDR2 FQNEAQ, per germline (reference sequence). V lost 5 bases, J lost 9 bases, and 8 bases stayed unmatched. CDR3 length: 13 amino acids. The CDR3 nucleotides read TGTGCCAGCAGCCCGGGACAGGGAAGAAGGCAGTACGTC. Encoded protein: CASSPGQGRRQYV.

V gene TRBV6-5 combines with J gene TRBJ2-5, with 8 bases lining up with TRBD2. The CDR3 is 15 amino acids. Germline trimming cut 2 bases from V and 10 bases from J; bases unmatched to any gene: 12. The germline CDR1 and CDR2 sequences are MNHEY and SVGAGI. The CDR3 DNA follows: TGTGCCAGCAGTTACGTCGGGGGGGGCCATATCGGCCAGTACTTC. Its protein is CASSYVGGGHIGQYF.

This clonotype was seen more than once but under ten times. V gene TRBV5-1 combines with J gene TRBJ2-4; 9 bases align to TRBD1. The junction had 3 bases not matched to a gene; V was cut back by 0 bases and J by 8 bases. CDR1 and CDR2 (germline): SGHRS, YFSETQ. The CDR3 spans 14 residues. CDR3 coding DNA: TGCGCCAGCAGCTTGGGGGACAGGGTTGACATTCAGTACTTC. It specifies CASSLGDRVDIQYF.

This clonotype has only a few counts. The chain carries TRBV7-2 and TRBJ2-5; 8 bases match TRBD2. CDR3 length: 15 residues. V trimming: 3 bases; J trimming: 4 bases; junction bases outside the gene matches: 7. The germline V gene encodes CDR1 SGHTA and CDR2 FQGNSA. CDR3: CASSFIGGARETQYF. The DNA of the CDR3 is TGTGCCAGCAGCTTCATCGGGGGGGCACGAGAGACCCAGTACTTC. Complete variable domain (other parts from reference TRBV7-2 and TRBJ2-5): GAGVSQSPSNKVTEKGKDVELRCDPISGHTALYWYRQSLGQGLEFLIYFQGNSAPDKSGLPSDRFSAERTGGSVSTLTIQRTQQEDSAVYLCASSFIGGARETQYFGPGTRLLVL.

Written as DNA, the CDR3 is TGCAGTGCTGAGGGACCGCTCTACGAGCAGTACTTC. Protein product: CSAEGPLYEQYF. The genes are TRBV20-1 and TRBJ2-7; D possibly matches TRBD1 or TRBD2 (5 bases each). Trimming removed 5 bases from V and 3 bases from J, with 11 bases in between. The CDR3 extends over 12 amino acids. Germline V lookup: CDR1 DFQATT, CDR2 SNEGSKA (reference sequence).

This clonotype was picked up a small number of times. This chain joins TRBV10-2 and TRBJ2-3; D assignment may be TRBD1 or TRBD2 (7 bases each). The CDR3 loop spans 15 amino acids. The V end was cut by 8 bases, the J end by 11 bases, with 26 bases between. The germline V gene encodes CDR1 WSHSY and CDR2 SAAADI. The CDR3 nucleotides are TGCGCCAGCGGGCACACGACAGGGAGGGGGTTGGAGCAGTATTTT. It translates to CASGHTTGRGLEQYF.

The chain combines TRBV25-1 with TRBJ2-5; D gene uncertain. Germline V gene lookup returns CDR1 MGHDK and CDR2 SYGVNS. The CDR3 extends over 12 amino acids. V dropped 0 bases and J dropped 5 bases, with 4 bases sitting between them. CDR3 sequence (DNA): TGTGCCAGCAGTGAATATGGGGAGACCCAGTACTTC. The encoded protein is CASSEYGETQYF.

This chain connects TRBV5-1 to TRBJ2-2; D is possibly TRBD2 (6 bases). Germline V gene sequence: CDR1 SGHRS, CDR2 YFSETQ. The CDR3 is 16 amino acids. Between the trimmed V and J ends, which lost 0 bases and 1 base, there was a span of 10 bases. In nucleotides, the CDR3 is TGCGCCAGCAGCTTGGGAGCGGGCCTGAACACCGGGGAGCTGTTTTTT. It codes for CASSLGAGLNTGELFF. Supplemented by reference TRBV5-1 and TRBJ2-2, the full variable domain reads KAGVTQTPRYLIKTRGQQVTLSCSPISGHRSVSWYQQTPGQGLQFLFEYFSETQRNKGNFPGRFSGRQFSNSRSEMNVSTLELGDSALYLCASSLGAGLNTGELFFGEGSRLTVL.

This chain joins TRBV15 and TRBJ1-5; D gene ambiguous. CDR1 and CDR2 from the germline V gene are LNHNV and YYDKDF (reference sequence). This CDR3 is built from 15 residues. With 0 bases removed from V and 7 bases from J, the gap between germline ends came to 13 bases. CDR3 DNA: TGTGCCACCAGCAGAGAAGGACCTGCGGGCCAGCCCCAGCATTTT. Its translation: CATSREGPAGQPQHF.